This passage covers 5 T cell receptor beta chains from one sample sequenced in a study of CD8+ T cells in alopecia areata. Sequencing used cDNA as its template, made by extracting RNA and reverse transcribing it. Assay used: immunoSEQ multiplex PCR; TCRdb lists only in-frame clones, some missing. The repertoire has 80,000 to 100,000 clones, around two fifths of them found once; the top ten carry 0.79%. Sequenced: CD4+ T cells sorted from blood. The receptors originated from a human donor with alopecia areata.

The gene calls are TRBV7-2 and TRBJ2-5, with 8 positions matching TRBD2. The J segment lost 5 bases and the V segment lost 5 bases, leaving 13 bases of the junction unmatched. The CDR3 sequence is 16 residues long. CDR1 and CDR2 from the germline V gene are SGHTA and FQGNSA. This chain's CDR3 is CASSPQVVAGKETQYF. CDR3 sequence (DNA): TGTGCCAGCAGCCCCCAAGTGGTAGCGGGAAAGGAGACCCAGTACTTC.

The V call is TRBV11-3, the J call TRBJ1-6; a possible D gene is TRBD1 (6 bases). The CDR3 runs 16 residues. The germline CDR1 and CDR2 sequences are SGHNT and YENEEA. The V end lost 2 bases, the J end lost 9 bases, and 17 bases lay between the germline ends. The CDR3: CASSLSRGHPGSPLHF. In DNA, the CDR3 is TGTGCCAGCAGCTTAAGTCGGGGACACCCTGGTTCACCCCTCCACTTT.

The chain couples TRBV2 to TRBJ2-5; a weak D match, TRBD1 (5 bases). Looked up from germline, CDR1 is SNHLY and CDR2 is FYNNEI. Between the trimmed V and J ends, which lost 6 bases and 0 bases, there was a span of 8 bases. The CDR3 covers 13 residues. The DNA of the CDR3 is TGTGCCAGCAGCCGACAGTACCAAGAGACCCAGTACTTC. Translating gives CASSRQYQETQYF.

V gene TRBV28 combines with J gene TRBJ2-3, with unresolved D. The CDR3 covers 12 residues. The V gene's germline CDR1 is MDHEN and CDR2 SYDVKM. Trimming pared 8 bases from V and 6 bases from J, leaving 12 bases between. CDR3 DNA: TGTGCCAGCGGGCTCCGGAGCGATACGCAGTATTTT. Translation: CASGLRSDTQYF.

This clone was observed a few times. The chain links TRBV2 to TRBJ1-1, with 7 bases fitting TRBD1. The CDR3 extends over 13 amino acids. Germline V CDR1 and CDR2: SNHLY, FYNNEI. Germline trimming cut 6 bases from V and 5 bases from J; bases unmatched to any gene: 6. DNA of the CDR3: TGTGCCAGCAGCGAGACAGGGCCAACTGAAGCTTTCTTT. Encoded protein: CASSETGPTEAFF.